Listed below are T cell receptor beta chains from one sample, sequenced in a study of blood T cell repertoires in COVID-19. TCRdb's table, derived via immunoSEQ multiplex PCR, lists solely in-frame clones and lacks some. The sample lists roughly 190,000 clones, roughly 90% occurring once. The source material was PBMCs or T cells enriched from blood (not recorded which). The receptors here all came from a woman aged 25 to 39 who had recovered from COVID-19. CDR3s include the opening cysteine and the closing phenylalanine or tryptophan. Each record gives: clone size, D gene, V gene, J gene, CDR3 DNA, CDR3 protein. The D gene is left open where the match is weak. Clone size appears in some rows only: once, few, many, or a class for an expanded clone.

NA,NA,TRBV3-1/TRBV3-2,TRBJ2-7,TGTGCCAGCAGCCCGGACAGCTCCTACGAGCAGTACTTC,CASSPDSSYEQYF
NA,TRBD1,TRBV6-5,TRBJ1-5,TGTGCCAGCAGTTACGGCCGGCAGGGGGTTCAGCCCCAGCATTTT,CASSYGRQGVQPQHF
NA,TRBD1,TRBV4-3,TRBJ1-3,TGCGCCAGCAGCCGAGTGGTGTGGGGACAGGTAGCCTCCGGAAACACCATATATTTT,CASSRVVWGQVASGNTIYF
NA,TRBD1,TRBV19,TRBJ2-1,TGTGCCAGTACCTCGACAGGGACAGTGTACAATGAGCAGTTCTTC,CASTSTGTVYNEQFF
NA,TRBD1,TRBV18,TRBJ1-1,TGTGCCAGCTCACCTACAGGGACAGGGAACACTGAAGCTTTCTTT,CASSPTGTGNTEAFF
NA,TRBD2,TRBV25-1,TRBJ2-1,TGTGCCAGCAGTGAATGGTCGGGAGGAAGGAATGAGCAGTTCTTC,CASSEWSGGRNEQFF
NA,NA,TRBV2,TRBJ1-2,TGTGCCAGCACCCGCAATTCGGGGGTGAGTGGCTACACCTTC,CASTRNSGVSGYTF
once,TRBD2,TRBV5-1,TRBJ2-3,TGCGCCAGCAGCTGGGGGACTAGCGGAGCTAGCACAGATACGCAGTATTTT,CASSWGTSGASTDTQYF
NA,TRBD1,TRBV5-1,TRBJ1-1,TGCGCCAGCAGCTTGACAGGGGAGGACGCTGAAGCTTTCTTT,CASSLTGEDAEAFF
once,TRBD1,TRBV7-9,TRBJ1-2,TGTGCCAGCAGCTTACAGGGGGGTGTTGGCGGCTACACCTTC,CASSLQGGVGGYTF
NA,NA,TRBV5-1,TRBJ1-2,TGCGCCAGCAGCTTGGGACAGGCTACTAACTATGGCTACACCTTC,CASSLGQATNYGYTF
NA,NA,TRBV9,TRBJ1-3,TGTGCCAGCGGCCGGGGGGTGGGACGCACTGGAAACACCATATATTTT,CASGRGVGRTGNTIYF
NA,NA,TRBV5-8,TRBJ1-1,TGTGCCAGCAGCGGGACTGATTACACTGAAGCTTTCTTT,CASSGTDYTEAFF
NA,TRBD2,TRBV3-1/TRBV3-2,TRBJ2-7,TGTGCCAGCAGCCAAAATCGATCGACTAGCGGGAGTAGGAAGTACTTC,CASSQNRSTSGSRKYF
NA,TRBD1,TRBV27,TRBJ1-6,TGTGCCAGCAGGCGGGACAGGGGAAATTCACCCCTCCACTTT,CASRRDRGNSPLHF
NA,NA,TRBV5-4,TRBJ2-5,TGTGCCAGCAGCTTTGAAACAGGGAGCGAGACCCAGTACTTC,CASSFETGSETQYF
NA,TRBD1,TRBV7-2,TRBJ2-3,TGTGCCAGCAGCCTGGACAGGAACACAGATACGCAGTATTTT,CASSLDRNTDTQYF
once,TRBD2,TRBV19,TRBJ2-1,TGTGCCAGTAGGCGACGGGGTAGCGGGAGGGATTACAATGAGCAGTTCTTC,CASRRRGSGRDYNEQFF
NA,NA,TRBV4-3,TRBJ2-3,TGCGCCAGCAGCCAACGCAGTACGGGGAGTAGAGATACGCAGTATTTT,CASSQRSTGSRDTQYF